Reported below is one TCR beta chain. Antigen specificity is unknown. This sample is drawn from a study of shared clonotypes between healthy human individuals. General study results and limits: Shared clonotypes: about 4.6% naive CD4, around 4% naive CD8, about 2.5% memory CD4, approximately 0.37% memory CD8. Memory subsets generally showed lower estimated richness than naive subsets. Shared clonotypes across all four donors exceeded non-shared ones in generation probability.

This CDR3 spans 16 amino acids. CDR1 is MNHEY and CDR2 is SVGAGI in the germline V gene. V was cut by 0 bases and J by 6 bases, with 15 bases left in between. Caucasian adults residing in Nashville, Tennessee made up all the donors. Method: immunoSEQ multiplex PCR; TCRdb's copy keeps in-frame clones and lacks some. Of millions of clones in the sample, 85% to 95% were seen once. The clonotype was recovered from a man between 18 and 35 years old in good health. The sample taken for sequencing was naive CD4+ T cells sorted from blood. The subset denotes: CD45RA+ positively selected. The chain is built from TRBV6-5 and TRBJ2-1; weak D call: TRBD2 (6 bases). The CDR3 here is CASSYSGGGPRNEQFF. CDR3 DNA: TGTGCCAGCAGTTACTCAGGCGGAGGGCCCCGCAATGAGCAGTTCTTC.